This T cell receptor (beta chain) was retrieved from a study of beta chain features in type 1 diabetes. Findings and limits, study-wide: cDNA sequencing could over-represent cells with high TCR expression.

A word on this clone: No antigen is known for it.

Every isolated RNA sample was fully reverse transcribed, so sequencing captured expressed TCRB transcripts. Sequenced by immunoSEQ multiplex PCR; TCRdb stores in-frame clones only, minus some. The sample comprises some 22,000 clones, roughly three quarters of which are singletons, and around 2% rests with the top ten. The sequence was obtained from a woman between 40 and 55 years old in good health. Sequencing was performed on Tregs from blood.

In nucleotides, the CDR3 is TGTGCCAGCAGCCCTTCTACAGGGGGCTTTGGCTACACCTTC. This translates into CASSPSTGGFGYTF. V and J are TRBV5-6 and TRBJ1-2, with TRBD1 matching over 9 bases. Germline assignment: CDR1 SGHDT and CDR2 YYEEEE. V shed 4 bases and J 7 bases; nucleotides not matched to a gene: 8. The CDR3 has 14 residues.